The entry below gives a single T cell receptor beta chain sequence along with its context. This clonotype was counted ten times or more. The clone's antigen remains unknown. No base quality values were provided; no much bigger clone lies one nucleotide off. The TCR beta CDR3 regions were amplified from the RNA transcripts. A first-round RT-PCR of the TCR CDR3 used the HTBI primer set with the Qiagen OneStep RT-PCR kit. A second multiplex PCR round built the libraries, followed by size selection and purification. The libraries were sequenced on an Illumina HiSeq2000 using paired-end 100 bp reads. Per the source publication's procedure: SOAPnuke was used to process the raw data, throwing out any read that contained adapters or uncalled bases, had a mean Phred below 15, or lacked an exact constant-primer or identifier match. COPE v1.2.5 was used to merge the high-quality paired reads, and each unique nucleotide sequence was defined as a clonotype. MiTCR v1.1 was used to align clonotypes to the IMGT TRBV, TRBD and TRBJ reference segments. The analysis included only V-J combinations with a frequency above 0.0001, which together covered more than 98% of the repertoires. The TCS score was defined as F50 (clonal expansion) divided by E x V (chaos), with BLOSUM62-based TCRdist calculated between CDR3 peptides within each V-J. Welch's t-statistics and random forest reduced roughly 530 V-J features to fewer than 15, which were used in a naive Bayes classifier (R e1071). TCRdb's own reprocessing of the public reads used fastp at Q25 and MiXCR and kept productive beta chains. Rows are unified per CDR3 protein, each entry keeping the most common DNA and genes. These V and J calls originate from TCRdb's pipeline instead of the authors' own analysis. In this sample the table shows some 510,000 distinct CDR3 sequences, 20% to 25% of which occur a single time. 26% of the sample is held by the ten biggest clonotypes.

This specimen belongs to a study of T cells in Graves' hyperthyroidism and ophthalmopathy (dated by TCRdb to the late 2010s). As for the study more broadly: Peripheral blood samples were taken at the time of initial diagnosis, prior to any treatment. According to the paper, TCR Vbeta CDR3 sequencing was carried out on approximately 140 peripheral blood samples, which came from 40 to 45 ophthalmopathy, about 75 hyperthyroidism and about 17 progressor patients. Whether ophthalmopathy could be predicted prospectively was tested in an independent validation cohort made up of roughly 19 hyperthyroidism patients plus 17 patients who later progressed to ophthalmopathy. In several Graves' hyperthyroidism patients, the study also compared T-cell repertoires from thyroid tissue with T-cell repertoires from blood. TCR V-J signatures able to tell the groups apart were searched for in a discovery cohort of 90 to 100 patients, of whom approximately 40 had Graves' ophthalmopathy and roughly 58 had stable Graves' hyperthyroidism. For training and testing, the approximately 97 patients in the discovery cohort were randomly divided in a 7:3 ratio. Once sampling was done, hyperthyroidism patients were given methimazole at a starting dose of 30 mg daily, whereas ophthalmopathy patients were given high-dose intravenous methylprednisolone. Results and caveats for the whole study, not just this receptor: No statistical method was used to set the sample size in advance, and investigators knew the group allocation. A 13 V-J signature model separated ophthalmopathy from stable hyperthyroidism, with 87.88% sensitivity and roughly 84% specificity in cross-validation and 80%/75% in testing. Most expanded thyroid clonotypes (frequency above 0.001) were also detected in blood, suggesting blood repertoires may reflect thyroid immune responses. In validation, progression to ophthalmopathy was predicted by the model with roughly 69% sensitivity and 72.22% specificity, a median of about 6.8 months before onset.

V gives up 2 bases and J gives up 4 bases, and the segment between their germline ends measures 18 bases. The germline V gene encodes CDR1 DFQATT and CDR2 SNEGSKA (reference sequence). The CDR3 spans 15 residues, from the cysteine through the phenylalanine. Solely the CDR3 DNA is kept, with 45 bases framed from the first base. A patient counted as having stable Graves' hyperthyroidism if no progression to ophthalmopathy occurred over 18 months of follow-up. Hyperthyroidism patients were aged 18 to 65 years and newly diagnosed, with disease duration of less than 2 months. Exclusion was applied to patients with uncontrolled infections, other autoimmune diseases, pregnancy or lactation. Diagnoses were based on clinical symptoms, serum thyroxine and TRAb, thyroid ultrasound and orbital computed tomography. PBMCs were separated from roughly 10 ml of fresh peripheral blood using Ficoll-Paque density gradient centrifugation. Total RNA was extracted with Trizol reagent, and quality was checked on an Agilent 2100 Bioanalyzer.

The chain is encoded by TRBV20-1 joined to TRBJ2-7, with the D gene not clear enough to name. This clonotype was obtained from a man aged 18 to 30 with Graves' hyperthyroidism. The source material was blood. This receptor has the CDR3 CSARSRTAGPYEQYF. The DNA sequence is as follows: TGCAGTGCTAGATCTAGAACGGCTGGCCCTTACGAGCAGTACTTC.